This passage covers 20 T cell receptor beta chains from one sample sequenced in a study of T cell responses to AZD1222 COVID-19 vaccine. Using immunoSEQ multiplex PCR, the repertoire was profiled, and TCRdb retains in-frame clones only, with some absent. The repertoire holds 120,000 or so clones, with about nine tenths as singletons. The sequences come from peripheral blood, collected 28 days after the second dose of the MenACWY control vaccine. These TCRs come from an adult who received the MenACWY meningococcal vaccine as a control.

The V and J genes are TRBV4-2 and TRBJ1-1; the match to TRBD1 covers 9 bases. This CDR3 contains 17 residues. The J segment lost 5 bases and the V segment lost 1 base, leaving 11 bases of the junction unmatched. Germline-derived CDR1 and CDR2 are LGHNA and YNFKEQ. The CDR3 region has the DNA TGTGCCAGCAGCCAAGGGGTGGACAGGGGTTATCCTACTGAAGCTTTCTTT. Its protein product is CASSQGVDRGYPTEAFF.

Remarks on this clone: It may be a read error: a sequence one base away is much more abundant. The rearrangement links TRBV30 to TRBJ2-2; D tentatively fits TRBD1 or TRBD2 (7 bases each). The CDR3 sequence is 15 residues long. The germline CDR1 and CDR2 sequences are GTSNPN and SVGIG (reference sequence). V gave up 1 base and J gave up 3 bases, with 12 bases separating them. CDR3 loop: CAWSAGGGDTGELFF. DNA of the CDR3: TGTGCCTGGAGTGCAGGGGGGGGCGACACCGGGGAGCTGTTTTTT.

This clone came up once. The chain uses TRBV7-2 and TRBJ2-1; no clear D gene. CDR3 length: 12 residues. Trimming shortened V by 5 bases and J by 3 bases, and 5 bases separated the two germline ends. Germline assignment: CDR1 SGHTA and CDR2 FQGNSA. DNA of the CDR3: TGTGCCAGCAGCCCGAACTACAATGAGCAGTTCTTC. Its protein product is CASSPNYNEQFF.

The CDR3, as DNA: TGTGCCAGCAGCTTAGACGGGAACACTGAAGCTTTCTTT. Its translation: CASSLDGNTEAFF. This chain uses TRBV11-3 with TRBJ1-1; D remains ambiguous. Germline V lookup: CDR1 SGHNT, CDR2 YENEEA. Trimming removed 0 bases at V and 1 base at J, with 3 bases between. CDR3 length: 13 amino acids.

This chain links TRBV6-1 with TRBJ2-6, with 8 bases fitting TRBD1. The CDR3 totals 17 residues. CDR1 and CDR2 (germline): MNHNS, SASEGT. J was trimmed by 4 bases and V by 4 bases; bases with no gene match: 9. In DNA form, the CDR3 reads TGTGCCAGCAGTGCGGACTCAGGGGGCTCAGGGGCCAACGTCCTGACTTTC. Residues: CASSADSGGSGANVLTF.

The chain combines TRBV19 with TRBJ1-5; weak D call: TRBD1 (6 bases). This CDR3 is built from 14 residues. V was clipped by 4 bases and J by 9 bases, with 16 bases between them. Germline V CDR1 and CDR2: LNHDA, SQIVND (reference sequence). The DNA of the CDR3 is TGTGCCAGTAGTAGACAGGTGTCGGGAGGGCCCCAGCATTTT. Protein: CASSRQVSGGPQHF. Full variable domain (rest looked up from reference TRBV19 and TRBJ1-5): DGGITQSPKYLFRKEGQNVTLSCEQNLNHDAMYWYRQDPGQGLRLIYYSQIVNDFQKGDIAEGYSVSREKKESFPLTVTSAQKNPTAFYLCASSRQVSGGPQHFGDGTRLSIL.

The rearrangement joins TRBV10-2 to TRBJ2-2, with D maybe TRBD2 (5 bases). Germline V gene sequence: CDR1 WSHSY, CDR2 SAAADI. V was shortened by 6 bases and J by 3 bases, with 11 bases between the two germline ends. The CDR3 contains 14 residues. The CDR3 DNA is TGCGCCAGCAGAGGGAGAGTCGACACCGGGGAGCTGTTTTTT. The encoded protein is CASRGRVDTGELFF.

The rearrangement joins TRBV4-1 to TRBJ1-2; D is unresolved. The CDR3 has 15 residues. V gave up 0 bases and J gave up 1 base, with 9 bases separating them. CDR1 MGHRA and CDR2 YSYEKL come from the germline V gene. The CDR3 nucleotides read TGCGCCAGCAGCCAAGAGGTAGAATATAACTATGGCTACACCTTC. Its translation is CASSQEVEYNYGYTF.

The V and J genes are TRBV27 and TRBJ2-6, with D possibly being TRBD1 (6 bases). Germline loops: CDR1 MNHEY, CDR2 SMNVEV (reference sequence). V shed 8 bases and J shed 4 bases, with 15 bases lying between them. The length of the CDR3 is 15 residues. The CDR3 loop reads CASHKGGGGANVLTF. CDR3 nucleotides: TGTGCCAGCCATAAAGGGGGTGGCGGGGCCAACGTCCTGACTTTC.

The V call is TRBV15, the J call TRBJ1-2; D remains unclear. CDR3 size: 15 residues. V was shortened by 5 bases and J by 5 bases, with 18 bases between the two germline ends. The V gene's germline CDR1 is LNHNV and CDR2 YYDKDF (reference sequence). The CDR3 protein is CATSLMRGLAYGYTF. CDR3 nucleotides: TGTGCCACCAGCCTAATGCGGGGATTGGCGTATGGCTACACCTTC.

This clone was detected only once. The chain is built from TRBV28 and TRBJ1-4; D is ambiguous. The CDR3 is 12 residues long. The V end lost 3 bases, the J end lost 5 bases, and 4 bases lay between the germline ends. CDR1 is MDHEN and CDR2 is SYDVKM in the germline V gene. The CDR3 spells CASSLLNEKLFF. For the CDR3, the DNA is TGTGCCAGCAGTTTGTTAAATGAAAAACTGTTTTTT.

The rearrangement links TRBV10-1 to TRBJ2-2, with no clear D. Germline V CDR1 and CDR2: WNHNN, SYGVQD (reference sequence). Trimming removed 3 bases from V and 1 base from J, with 9 bases in between. The CDR3 runs 15 residues. The CDR3 DNA sequence: TGCGCCAGCAGTGATGGCAGCAAGAACACCGGGGAGCTGTTTTTT. Its protein product is CASSDGSKNTGELFF.

The chain uses TRBV5-1 and TRBJ1-2; 9 nucleotides align to TRBD1. V shed 5 bases, J shed 5 bases, and the junction held 7 bases outside the gene matches. There are 14 residues in the CDR3. Germline V gene sequence: CDR1 SGHRS, CDR2 YFSETQ. CDR3 DNA sequence: TGCGCCAGCAGGCCCGGGACAGGGAATTATGGCTACACCTTC. Amino acids: CASRPGTGNYGYTF. Together with reference TRBV5-1 and TRBJ1-2, the CDR3 gives the full variable domain: KAGVTQTPRYLIKTRGQQVTLSCSPISGHRSVSWYQQTPGQGLQFLFEYFSETQRNKGNFPGRFSGRQFSNSRSEMNVSTLELGDSALYLCASRPGTGNYGYTFGSGTRLTVV.

The rearrangement links TRBV5-1 to TRBJ1-4; 8 nucleotides line up with TRBD1. The CDR3 covers 15 residues. Germline CDR1 and CDR2: SGHRS and YFSETQ. Losses at the gene ends were 0 bases for V and 8 bases for J; bases not matched to a gene: 6. The chain's CDR3 is CASSLETGAGEKLFF. The DNA for the CDR3 is TGCGCCAGCAGCTTGGAGACAGGGGCTGGAGAAAAACTGTTTTTT.

The rearrangement links TRBV3-1 (or the pseudogene TRBV3-2) to TRBJ1-3; D is unclear. Trimming pared 1 base from V and 2 bases from J, leaving 6 bases between. The CDR3 is made up of 14 amino acids. CDR1 is LGHDT, CDR2 YNNKEL, per germline (reference sequence). This CDR3 reads CASSQALPGNTIYF. CDR3 coding DNA: TGTGCCAGCAGCCAAGCCTTACCTGGAAACACCATATATTTT.

This chain connects TRBV18 to TRBJ1-3, with D tentatively TRBD1 (5 bases). V was clipped by 4 bases and J by 0 bases, with 10 bases between them. CDR1 and CDR2 from the germline V gene are KGHSH and LQKENI. The CDR3 is 15 amino acids. The CDR3 spells CASSQMTDSGNTIYF. DNA for the CDR3: TGTGCCAGCTCACAGATGACAGACTCTGGAAACACCATATATTTT.

This clone was seen once. The V gene is TRBV29-1, the J gene TRBJ2-7; maybe TRBD1 (6 bases). V was clipped by 1 base and J by 0 bases, with 10 bases between them. Germline V lookup: CDR1 SQVTM, CDR2 ANQGSEA. The CDR3 is made up of 14 amino acids. The CDR3 loop is CSVEATGPSYEQYF. CDR3 nucleotides: TGCAGCGTTGAAGCGACAGGTCCCTCCTACGAGCAGTACTTC.

The J gene is TRBJ1-4, the V gene TRBV5-1, with D possibly matching TRBD1 (5 bases). This CDR3 is built from 17 residues. The germline gives CDR1 SGHRS, CDR2 YFSETQ. Trimming cost V 1 base and J 6 bases, with 19 bases left between them. The DNA for the CDR3 is TGCGCCAGCAGCTTGCGGGGACTAATGGACGTTGATGAAAAACTGTTTTTT. Encoded protein: CASSLRGLMDVDEKLFF. The full variable domain, rest sourced from reference TRBV5-1 and TRBJ1-4, is KAGVTQTPRYLIKTRGQQVTLSCSPISGHRSVSWYQQTPGQGLQFLFEYFSETQRNKGNFPGRFSGRQFSNSRSEMNVSTLELGDSALYLCASSLRGLMDVDEKLFFGSGTQLSVL.

The chain combines TRBV5-1 with TRBJ1-4, with 11 bases matching TRBD1. Losses at the gene ends were 7 bases for V and 4 bases for J; bases not matched to a gene: 6. The CDR3 is made up of 15 amino acids. Germline CDR1 SGHRS, CDR2 YFSETQ. CDR3 amino acids: CASSPDRGRNEKLFF. CDR3 in DNA: TGCGCCAGCTCACCGGACAGGGGGCGTAATGAAAAACTGTTTTTT.

This chain joins TRBV5-6 and TRBJ2-6, with D maybe TRBD2 (5 bases). This CDR3 region has 15 residues. V lost 4 bases and J lost 2, with 10 bases in between. Germline V gene data show CDR1 as SGHDT and CDR2 as YYEEEE. DNA of the CDR3: TGTGCCAGCAGCGTGGACGGGACTGGGGCCAACGTCCTGACTTTC. It codes for CASSVDGTGANVLTF.